The 7 T cell receptor beta chains in this list originate from one sample, sequenced in a study of regulatory T cells in long-lasting Graves disease. The authors built TCR beta libraries using iRepertoire HTBI primers and Arm-PCR of CDR3 regions. Via MiXCR, TCRdb re-called the multiplex PCR reads, giving one row per CDR3 protein. The sample holds about 310,000 distinct CDR3 sequences, 15% to 20% seen once. The time point denotes: newly diagnosed GD, antithyroid drugs for less than 3 months. The authors made the TCR library using RNA they extracted from PBMCs. This material consisted of peripheral blood mononuclear cells (PBMCs), taken at new diagnosis, from a patient treated with antithyroid drugs. The receptors originated from a female donor with Graves disease.

With regard to this clonotype: A read error is the likely source, as a far larger clone sits one nucleotide away. The chain recombines TRBV6-2 or TRBV6-3 with TRBJ2-2; 14 bases agree with TRBD2. The germline gives CDR1 MNHEY, CDR2 SVGEGT. Unmatched junction bases numbered 8, after V lost 5 bases and J lost 0 bases. The CDR3 is 19 amino acids. DNA for the CDR3: TGTGCCAGCAGTGAGCCCGGGACTAGCGGGAGAACGAACACCGGGGAGCTGTTTTTT. This codes for CASSEPGTSGRTNTGELFF.

This clonotype came up many times. V gene TRBV10-3 combines with J gene TRBJ2-3; 9 nucleotides match TRBD2. J gave up 3 bases and V 6 bases, and 16 bases lay outside the gene matches. CDR1 ENHRY and CDR2 SYGVKD come from the germline V gene. CDR3 length equals 18 residues. Written as DNA, the CDR3 is TGTGCCATCAGCCCCCGGAAGGGAGGACTAGCGACGACAGATACGCAGTATTTT. Amino acid sequence: CAISPRKGGLATTDTQYF.

This clonotype showed up many times. The J gene is TRBJ2-3, the V gene TRBV25-1; 10 bases line up with TRBD1. Germline loops: CDR1 MGHDK, CDR2 SYGVNS. The CDR3 totals 15 residues. V lost 6 bases and J lost 6; bases outside the gene matches: 9. The CDR3 loop reads CASRGKGQGSDTQYF. The DNA of the CDR3 is TGTGCCAGCAGGGGCAAGGGACAGGGGTCGGATACGCAGTATTTT.

This clonotype was observed many times. The chain links TRBV5-6 to TRBJ2-5; 8 bases match TRBD2. There are 13 residues in the CDR3. Germline CDR1 reads SGHDT; CDR2 reads YYEEEE. J was trimmed by 3 bases and V by 5 bases; bases with no gene match: 3. The CDR3 nucleotides read TGTGCCAGCAGTCAACTAGCGGAAGAGACCCAGTACTTC. The encoded protein is CASSQLAEETQYF.

On this clonotype itself: At one of its ends the junction is not consistent with the germline gene, which may arise from a read error. The genes are TRBV2 and TRBJ2-1; 13 nucleotides line up with TRBD2. CDR1 and CDR2 from the germline V gene are SNHLY and FYNNEI. The CDR3 has 15 amino acids. CDR3 region: CANSTSGRAEVEQFF. In nucleotides, the CDR3 is TGTGCCAACAGTACTAGCGGGAGGGCCGAGGTTGAGCAGTTCTTC.

In its sample, this clonotype was seen many times. V gene TRBV12-3 or TRBV12-4 combines with J gene TRBJ2-3; D is ambiguous. The CDR3 runs 13 residues. The V end was cut by 6 bases, the J end by 2 bases, with 9 bases between. The CDR3 region is CASSPGDTDTQYF. In nucleotides, the CDR3 is TGTGCCAGCAGCCCTGGGGACACAGATACGCAGTATTTT.

As concerns this clonotype: The junction departs from the called germline gene at one end, perhaps through a read error. The rearrangement uses TRBV5-1 and TRBJ1-2, with D possibly matching TRBD1 (5 bases). Germline-derived CDR1 and CDR2 are SGHRS and YFSETQ. The CDR3 sequence is 16 residues long. CDR3 region: CAGSPNRGQGGDGYTF. CDR3 nucleotides: TGCGCCGGCAGCCCGAACCGAGGACAAGGCGGAGATGGCTACACCTTC.